The sequence of this T cell receptor (beta chain) was determined in a study of response to subunit inactivated influenza vaccine. TCRdb reprocessed the RT-PCR reads with MiXCR, giving one entry per CDR3 protein. The sample yields about 310,000 distinct CDR3 sequences, 21% seen once. Findings and limits, study-wide: Authors suggested seasonal influenza vaccinations each recruit few new T cells.

Worth noting for this clonotype: Its antigen is unidentified.

The clonotype was recovered from a man between 50 and 69 years old who received an inactivated influenza vaccine. The sample here was PBMCs from blood, taken 21 months after vaccination.

The CDR3 nucleotides are TGTGCCAGCGGCAGTTGGGATCAGCCCCAGCATTTT. It yields the protein CASGSWDQPQHF. This chain connects TRBV12-3 or TRBV12-4 to TRBJ1-5, with D hard to call. The CDR3 runs to 12 residues. V lost 8 bases, J lost 5 bases, and 10 bases lay in between.